This is a list of T cell receptor beta chains from one sample in a study of post-analysis software for immune sequencing data. TCRdb reprocessed the PCR reads via MiXCR and lists one record per CDR3 protein. Among under 650,000 distinct CDR3 sequences, roughly 46% were seen once, and the ten largest hold under 2%. Sequenced material: blood. The receptors derive from a girl under 18 with multiple sclerosis. Both conserved end residues are part of each CDR3. The D gene is left open where the match is weak. Clone size, where shown, is once, few, many, or a class for clones that have expanded.

CDR3nt: TGTGCCAGTGGTACTCCTGGGACTAGCGGGAGATACGAGCAGTACTTC
CDR3aa: CASGTPGTSGRYEQYF
abundance: NA
j_gene: TRBJ2-7
d_gene: TRBD2
v_gene: TRBV6-6

CDR3nt: TGCAGCGTTGAGGCAAGAGGAGGGTGGCCCGGCGGGAATGAGCAGTTCTTC
CDR3aa: CSVEARGGWPGGNEQFF
abundance: NA
j_gene: TRBJ2-1
d_gene: NA
v_gene: TRBV29-1

CDR3nt: TGTGTCAGCGGGAATCAGCCCCAGCATTTT
CDR3aa: CVSGNQPQHF
abundance: NA
j_gene: TRBJ1-5
d_gene: NA
v_gene: TRBV6-6

CDR3nt: TGTGCCAGCGGATCCGGGACAGGGGGCTCCGGGGCCAACGTCCTGACTTTC
CDR3aa: CASGSGTGGSGANVLTF
abundance: NA
j_gene: TRBJ2-6
d_gene: TRBD1
v_gene: TRBV6-1

CDR3nt: TGTGCCAGCAGTTTAGTGGAGGGGACGAACATTCAGTACTTC
CDR3aa: CASSLVEGTNIQYF
abundance: NA
j_gene: TRBJ2-4
d_gene: NA
v_gene: TRBV12-3/TRBV12-4

CDR3nt: TGTGCCAGCAGCTTGAGGGGTTACTATGGCTACACCTTC
CDR3aa: CASSLRGYYGYTF
abundance: once
j_gene: TRBJ1-2
d_gene: NA
v_gene: TRBV5-6

CDR3nt: TGTGCCAGCAGTGATCCGATCCAGGACAGGGGGCTGGAGACCCAGTACTTC
CDR3aa: CASSDPIQDRGLETQYF
abundance: NA
j_gene: TRBJ2-5
d_gene: TRBD1
v_gene: TRBV25-1

CDR3nt: TGTGCCAGCAGCTTAGCGTCAGCGGCCAGACCTACTAACTATGGCTACACCTTC
CDR3aa: CASSLASAARPTNYGYTF
abundance: NA
j_gene: TRBJ1-2
d_gene: NA
v_gene: TRBV7-8

CDR3nt: TGTGCCAGCAGCCACCCAGCGGACCCTTCGTATTCCTACGAGCAGTACTTC
CDR3aa: CASSHPADPSYSYEQYF
abundance: NA
j_gene: TRBJ2-7
d_gene: NA
v_gene: TRBV4-2

CDR3nt: TGTGCCAGCAGCCTAGGTGGCGGACTAGGAGGAGAGACCCAGTTCTTC
CDR3aa: CASSLGGGLGGETQFF
abundance: NA
j_gene: TRBJ2-1
d_gene: TRBD2
v_gene: TRBV11-2

CDR3nt: TGTGCCAGCCCAACTCGAGTGGGTGGCGAGCAGTACTTC
CDR3aa: CASPTRVGGEQYF
abundance: few
j_gene: TRBJ2-7
d_gene: NA
v_gene: TRBV5-6

CDR3nt: TGCGCCAGCAGCCAAAGACAGGCCCTATCCGACGAGCAGTACTTC
CDR3aa: CASSQRQALSDEQYF
abundance: NA
j_gene: TRBJ2-7
d_gene: NA
v_gene: TRBV4-1

CDR3nt: TGCAGTGCTAGCGGGACTAGCGGGGGGGCGGGAAATGAGCAGTTCTTC
CDR3aa: CSASGTSGGAGNEQFF
abundance: NA
j_gene: TRBJ2-1
d_gene: TRBD2
v_gene: TRBV20-1

CDR3nt: TGTGCCAGCAGTCCCGCCCAGGGACCCACAGATACGCAGTATTTT
CDR3aa: CASSPAQGPTDTQYF
abundance: few
j_gene: TRBJ2-3
d_gene: NA
v_gene: TRBV12-3/TRBV12-4

CDR3nt: TGTGCCAGCAGGATGACTAGCGGAGACCATAATGAGCAGTTCTTC
CDR3aa: CASRMTSGDHNEQFF
abundance: many
j_gene: TRBJ2-1
d_gene: TRBD2
v_gene: TRBV2

CDR3nt: TGTGCCAGCAGCTTACAGGGTCCACAGTTCTTC
CDR3aa: CASSLQGPQFF
abundance: few
j_gene: TRBJ2-1
d_gene: NA
v_gene: TRBV5-6

CDR3nt: TGTGCCAGCAGCCCCGGGACTAGCGCCTTGCAGTTCTTC
CDR3aa: CASSPGTSALQFF
abundance: NA
j_gene: TRBJ2-1
d_gene: TRBD2
v_gene: TRBV6-5

CDR3nt: TGTGCCAGCAGTCCTCGGGACCCGGGAGGAAATCAGCCCCAGCATTTT
CDR3aa: CASSPRDPGGNQPQHF
abundance: NA
j_gene: TRBJ1-5
d_gene: NA
v_gene: TRBV12-3/TRBV12-4